This T cell receptor (beta chain) is from a study of T-cell reconstitution after alpha-beta-depleted transplantation in children. Broader study findings: Expanded graft clones numbering several hundred reportedly gave rise to alpha-beta T cells about two months after transplant. High day-60 TCRbeta diversity in some patients came from surviving recipient T cells and thymic progenitors.

In this sample, this clonotype turned up many times. Its specificity is unknown. Unique molecular identifiers were incorporated during preparation of the TCRbeta library. TCRdb ran MiXCR on the PCR reads and lists one entry per CDR3 protein. The table shows about 76,000 distinct CDR3 sequences, with 14% occurring only once. The sequencing here drew on PBMCs, mostly from graft donor cells, taken 180 days after TCRalphabeta/CD19-depleted stem cell transplant. The sequence derives from a male patient aged 2-9 years who had a stem cell transplant for acute lymphoblastic leukemia, so the T cells may come from the graft donor.

Here the CDR3 DNA reads TGTGCCAGCAGTTTTTATACGGCGGACTATGGCTACACCTTC. Residues: CASSFYTADYGYTF. The chain links TRBV12-3 or TRBV12-4 to TRBJ1-2, with unresolved D. V dropped 3 bases and J dropped 3 bases, with 11 bases sitting between them. CDR3 length: 14 amino acids.